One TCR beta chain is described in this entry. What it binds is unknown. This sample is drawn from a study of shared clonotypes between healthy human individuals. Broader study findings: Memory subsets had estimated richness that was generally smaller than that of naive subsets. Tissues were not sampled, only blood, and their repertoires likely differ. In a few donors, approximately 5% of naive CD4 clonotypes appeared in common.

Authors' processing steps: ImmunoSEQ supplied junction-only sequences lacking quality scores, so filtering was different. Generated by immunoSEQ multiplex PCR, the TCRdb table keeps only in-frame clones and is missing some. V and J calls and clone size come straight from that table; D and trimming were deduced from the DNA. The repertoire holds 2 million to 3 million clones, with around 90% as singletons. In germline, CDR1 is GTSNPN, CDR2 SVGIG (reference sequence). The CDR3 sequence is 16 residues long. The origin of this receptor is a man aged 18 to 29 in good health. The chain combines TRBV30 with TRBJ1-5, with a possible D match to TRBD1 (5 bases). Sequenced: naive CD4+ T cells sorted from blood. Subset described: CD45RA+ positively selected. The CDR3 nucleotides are TGTGGAATAAAAGCGCGGGGGAGTGCGGGCAATCAGCCCCAGCATTTT. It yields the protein CGIKARGSAGNQPQHF.